This TCR beta chain was captured by sequencing in a study of identifying expanded T cells in peripheral blood. Measured with immunoSEQ multiplex PCR; TCRdb has only the in-frame clones, and not every one. The data hold under 150,000 clones, with approximately 84% observed a single time. CDR1 MNHNS and CDR2 SASEGT come from the germline V gene. The V end was cut by 3 bases, the J end by 2 bases, with 11 bases between. The CDR3 loop spans 14 amino acids. The origin of this receptor is a person between 18 and 70 years old in good health. The sequenced material came from blood. This chain connects TRBV6-1 to TRBJ2-7; the D call may be TRBD1 or TRBD2 (5 bases each). CDR3 in DNA: TGTGCCAGCAGTGAGCTGGGGGTAGCCTACGAGCAGTACTTC. As protein: CASSELGVAYEQYF.